This T cell receptor (beta chain) stems from a study of CD8+CD57+ T cells in acquired aplastic anemia. The CDR3 extends over 16 amino acids. The V gene's germline CDR1 is SGHTA and CDR2 FQGNSA. With 1 base clipped from V and 4 bases from J, the junction kept 5 bases outside the gene matches. Study observations and caveats: Patients and controls shared twenty-nine CD8+ CDR3 sequences.

In regard to this clonotype: The target antigen is unknown.

Genomic DNA provided the template from which TCR beta VDJ and CDR3 profiles were obtained. Using its own MiXCR run on the reads, TCRdb lists one record per CDR3 protein. The sample records 150,000 to 200,000 distinct CDR3 sequences, approximately 44% being singletons. The genes are TRBV7-2 and TRBJ2-5, with TRBD2 identical over 11 bases. The source is a human donor in good health. The specimen was sorted CD4+, CD8+, or CD8+CD57+ T cells (not recorded which) from PBMCs. CDR3: CASSLGASGRRETQYF. The DNA for the CDR3 is TGTGCCAGCAGCTTAGGGGCTAGCGGGAGGAGAGAGACCCAGTACTTC.